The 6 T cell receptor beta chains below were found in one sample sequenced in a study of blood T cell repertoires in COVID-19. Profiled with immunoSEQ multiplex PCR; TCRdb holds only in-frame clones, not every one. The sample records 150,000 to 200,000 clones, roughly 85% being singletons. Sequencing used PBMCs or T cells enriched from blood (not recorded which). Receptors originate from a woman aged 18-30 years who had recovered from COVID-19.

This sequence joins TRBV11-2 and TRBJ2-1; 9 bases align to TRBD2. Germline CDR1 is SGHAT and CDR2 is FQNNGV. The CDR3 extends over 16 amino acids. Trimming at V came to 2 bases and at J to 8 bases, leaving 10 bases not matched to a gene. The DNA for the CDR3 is TGTGCCAGCAGCTTATATGGCGGGGGGGCCTCGGATGAGCAGTTCTTC. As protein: CASSLYGGGASDEQFF.

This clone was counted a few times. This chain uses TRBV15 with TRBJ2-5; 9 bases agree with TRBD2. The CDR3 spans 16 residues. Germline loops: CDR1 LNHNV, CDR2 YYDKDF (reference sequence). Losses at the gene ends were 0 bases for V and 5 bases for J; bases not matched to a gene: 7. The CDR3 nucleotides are TGTGCCACCAGCAGAGATCGAGCGGGGGGCTGGGAGACCCAGTACTTC. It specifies CATSRDRAGGWETQYF.

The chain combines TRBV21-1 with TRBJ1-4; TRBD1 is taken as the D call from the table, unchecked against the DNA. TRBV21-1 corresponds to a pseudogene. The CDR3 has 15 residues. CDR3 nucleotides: TGTGCCAGCAGCAGAAGGACAGTCTCTAATGAAAAACTGTTTTTT. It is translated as CASSRRTVSNEKLFF.

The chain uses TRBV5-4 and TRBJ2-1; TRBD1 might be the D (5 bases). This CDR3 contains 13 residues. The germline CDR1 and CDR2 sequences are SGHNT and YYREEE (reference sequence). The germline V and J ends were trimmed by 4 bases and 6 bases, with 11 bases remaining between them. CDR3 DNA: TGTGCCAGCAGCGACCAGGGTTTCAATGAGCAGTTCTTC. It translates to CASSDQGFNEQFF.

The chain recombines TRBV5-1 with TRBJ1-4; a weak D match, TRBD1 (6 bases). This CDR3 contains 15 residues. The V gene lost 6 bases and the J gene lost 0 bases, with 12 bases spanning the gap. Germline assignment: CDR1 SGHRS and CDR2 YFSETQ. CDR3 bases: TGCGCCAGCACCACAGGGAAAGCAACTAATGAAAAACTGTTTTTT. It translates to CASTTGKATNEKLFF. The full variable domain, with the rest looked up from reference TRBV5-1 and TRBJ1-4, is KAGVTQTPRYLIKTRGQQVTLSCSPISGHRSVSWYQQTPGQGLQFLFEYFSETQRNKGNFPGRFSGRQFSNSRSEMNVSTLELGDSALYLCASTTGKATNEKLFFGSGTQLSVL.

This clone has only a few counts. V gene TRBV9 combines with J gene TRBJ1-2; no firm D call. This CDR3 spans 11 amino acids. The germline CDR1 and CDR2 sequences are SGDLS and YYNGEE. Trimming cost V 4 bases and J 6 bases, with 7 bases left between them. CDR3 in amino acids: CASSPRDGYTF. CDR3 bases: TGTGCCAGCAGCCCCCGAGATGGCTACACCTTC.